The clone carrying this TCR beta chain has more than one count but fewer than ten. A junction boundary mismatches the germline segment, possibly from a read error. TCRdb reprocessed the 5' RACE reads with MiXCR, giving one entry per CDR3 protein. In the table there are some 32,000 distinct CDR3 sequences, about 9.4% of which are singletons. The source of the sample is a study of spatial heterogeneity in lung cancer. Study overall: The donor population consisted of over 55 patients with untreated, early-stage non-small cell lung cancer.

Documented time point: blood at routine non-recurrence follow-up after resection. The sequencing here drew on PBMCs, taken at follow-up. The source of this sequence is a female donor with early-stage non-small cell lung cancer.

CDR3 amino acids: CASSRIFMASYEQCF. The CDR3 region has the DNA TGTGCCAGCAGCCGGATCTTTATGGCCTCCTACGAGCAGTGCTTC. The gene calls are TRBV5-5 and TRBJ2-7; D is ambiguous. The CDR3 has 15 amino acids. Germline lookup yields CDR1 SGHKS and CDR2 YYEKEE (reference sequence).